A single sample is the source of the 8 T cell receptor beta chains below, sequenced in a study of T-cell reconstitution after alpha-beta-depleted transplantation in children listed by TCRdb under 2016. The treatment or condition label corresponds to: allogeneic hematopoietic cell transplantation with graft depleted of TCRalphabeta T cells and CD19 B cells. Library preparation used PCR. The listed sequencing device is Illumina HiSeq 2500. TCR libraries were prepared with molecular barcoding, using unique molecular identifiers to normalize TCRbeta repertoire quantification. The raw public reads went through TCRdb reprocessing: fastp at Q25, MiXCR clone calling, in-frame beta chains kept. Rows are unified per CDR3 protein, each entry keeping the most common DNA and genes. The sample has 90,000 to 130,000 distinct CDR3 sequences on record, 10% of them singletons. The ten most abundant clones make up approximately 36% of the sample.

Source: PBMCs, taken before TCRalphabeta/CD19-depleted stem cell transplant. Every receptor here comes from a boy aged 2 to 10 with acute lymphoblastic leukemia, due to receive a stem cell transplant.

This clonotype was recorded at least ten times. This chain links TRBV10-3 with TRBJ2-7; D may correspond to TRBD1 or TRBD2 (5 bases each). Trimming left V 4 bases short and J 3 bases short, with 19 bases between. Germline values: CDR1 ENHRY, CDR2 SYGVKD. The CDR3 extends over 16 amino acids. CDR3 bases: TGTGCCATCAGTGCCCTTGACGGGACGGTTTTCTACGAGCAGTACTTC. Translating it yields CAISALDGTVFYEQYF.

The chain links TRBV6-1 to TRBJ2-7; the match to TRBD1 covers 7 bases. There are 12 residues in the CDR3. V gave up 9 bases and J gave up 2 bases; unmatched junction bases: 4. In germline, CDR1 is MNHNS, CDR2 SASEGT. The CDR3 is CASGDRAYEQYF. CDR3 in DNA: TGTGCCAGTGGGGACAGAGCCTACGAGCAGTACTTC.

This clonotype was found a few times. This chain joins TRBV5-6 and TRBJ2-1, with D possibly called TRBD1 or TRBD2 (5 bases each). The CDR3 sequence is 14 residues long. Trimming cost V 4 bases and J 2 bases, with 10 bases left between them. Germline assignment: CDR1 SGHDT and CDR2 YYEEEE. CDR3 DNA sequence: TGTGCCAGCAGCGGGGACCCTACCTACAATGAGCAGTTCTTC. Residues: CASSGDPTYNEQFF. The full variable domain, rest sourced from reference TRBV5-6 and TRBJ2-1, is DAGVTQSPTHLIKTRGQQVTLRCSPKSGHDTVSWYQQALGQGPQFIFQYYEEEERQRGNFPDRFSGHQFPNYSSELNVNALLLGDSALYLCASSGDPTYNEQFFGPGTRLTVL.

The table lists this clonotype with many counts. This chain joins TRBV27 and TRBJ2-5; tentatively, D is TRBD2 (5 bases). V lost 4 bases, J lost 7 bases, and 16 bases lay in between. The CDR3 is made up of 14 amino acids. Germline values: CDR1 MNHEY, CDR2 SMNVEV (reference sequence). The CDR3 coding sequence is TGTGCCAGCAGTTCAACCGGGATGGTCGGGACCCAGTACTTC. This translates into CASSSTGMVGTQYF.

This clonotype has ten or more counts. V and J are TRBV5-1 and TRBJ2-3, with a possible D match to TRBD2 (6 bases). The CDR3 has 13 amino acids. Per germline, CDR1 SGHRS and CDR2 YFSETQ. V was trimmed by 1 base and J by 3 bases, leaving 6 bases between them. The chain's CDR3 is CASSLRETDTQYF. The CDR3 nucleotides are TGCGCCAGCAGCTTGCGGGAGACAGATACGCAGTATTTT.

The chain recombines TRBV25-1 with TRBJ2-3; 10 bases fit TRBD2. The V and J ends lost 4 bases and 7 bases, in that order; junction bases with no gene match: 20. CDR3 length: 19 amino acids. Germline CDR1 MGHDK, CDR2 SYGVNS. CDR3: CASSGGDVKLAGYRNTQYF. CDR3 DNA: TGTGCCAGCAGTGGAGGGGACGTAAAACTAGCGGGATACAGAAATACGCAGTATTTT.

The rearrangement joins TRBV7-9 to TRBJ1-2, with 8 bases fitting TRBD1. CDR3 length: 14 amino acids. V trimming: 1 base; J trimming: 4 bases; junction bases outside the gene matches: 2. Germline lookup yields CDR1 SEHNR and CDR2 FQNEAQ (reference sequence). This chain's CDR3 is CASSLGGQVYGYTF. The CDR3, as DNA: TGTGCCAGCAGCTTAGGGGGACAGGTCTATGGCTACACCTTC.

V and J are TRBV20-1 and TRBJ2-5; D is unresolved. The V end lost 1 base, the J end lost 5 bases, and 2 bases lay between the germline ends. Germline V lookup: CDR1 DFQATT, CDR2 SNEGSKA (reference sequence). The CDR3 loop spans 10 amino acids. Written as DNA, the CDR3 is TGCAGTGCTAGAGGGGAGACCCAGTACTTC. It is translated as CSARGETQYF.